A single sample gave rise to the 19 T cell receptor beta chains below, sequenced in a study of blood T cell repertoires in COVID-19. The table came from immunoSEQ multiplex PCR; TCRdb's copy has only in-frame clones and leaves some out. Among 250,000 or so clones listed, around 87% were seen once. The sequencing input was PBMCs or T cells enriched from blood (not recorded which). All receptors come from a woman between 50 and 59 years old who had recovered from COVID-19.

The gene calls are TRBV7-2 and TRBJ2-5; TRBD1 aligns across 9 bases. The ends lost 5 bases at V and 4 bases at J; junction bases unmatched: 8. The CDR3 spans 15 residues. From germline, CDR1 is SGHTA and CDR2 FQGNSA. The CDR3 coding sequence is TGTGCCAGCAGCCTACAGGGGGCAAAAACAGAGACCCAGTACTTC. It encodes CASSLQGAKTETQYF. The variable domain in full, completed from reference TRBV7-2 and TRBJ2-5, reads GAGVSQSPSNKVTEKGKDVELRCDPISGHTALYWYRQSLGQGLEFLIYFQGNSAPDKSGLPSDRFSAERTGGSVSTLTIQRTQQEDSAVYLCASSLQGAKTETQYFGPGTRLLVL.

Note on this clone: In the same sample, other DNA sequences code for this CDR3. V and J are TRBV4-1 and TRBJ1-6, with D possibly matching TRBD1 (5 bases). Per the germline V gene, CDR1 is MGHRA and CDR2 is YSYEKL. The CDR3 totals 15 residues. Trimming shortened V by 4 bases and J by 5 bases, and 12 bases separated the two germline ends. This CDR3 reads CASSLDRNNNSPLHF. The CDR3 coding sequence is TGCGCCAGCAGCCTAGACAGAAACAATAATTCACCCCTCCACTTT.

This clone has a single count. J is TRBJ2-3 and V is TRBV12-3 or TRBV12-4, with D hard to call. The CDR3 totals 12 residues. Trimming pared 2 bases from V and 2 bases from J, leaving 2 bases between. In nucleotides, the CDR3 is TGTGCCAGCAGTTTATACACAGATACGCAGTATTTT. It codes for CASSLYTDTQYF.

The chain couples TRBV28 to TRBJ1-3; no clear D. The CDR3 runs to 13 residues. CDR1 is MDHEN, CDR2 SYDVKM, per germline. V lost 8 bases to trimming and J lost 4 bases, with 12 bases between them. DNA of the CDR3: TGTGCCAGCGAAGAAGCGAAGGGAAACACCATATATTTT. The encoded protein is CASEEAKGNTIYF.

The CDR3 nucleotides read TGTGCCTGGAGCCGGCAGGGACTAGGGCAAGAGACCCAGTACTTC. Amino acid sequence: CAWSRQGLGQETQYF. The chain combines TRBV30 with TRBJ2-5, with 8 positions matching TRBD2. The CDR3 runs 15 residues. V lost 3 bases and J lost 2; bases outside the gene matches: 8. CDR1 and CDR2 from the germline V gene are GTSNPN and SVGIG (reference sequence). Supplemented by reference TRBV30 and TRBJ2-5, the full variable domain reads SQTIHQWPATLVQPVGSPLSLECTVEGTSNPNLYWYRQAAGRGLQLLFYSVGIGQISSEVPQNLSASRPQDRQFILSSKKLLLSDSGFYLCAWSRQGLGQETQYFGPGTRLLVL.

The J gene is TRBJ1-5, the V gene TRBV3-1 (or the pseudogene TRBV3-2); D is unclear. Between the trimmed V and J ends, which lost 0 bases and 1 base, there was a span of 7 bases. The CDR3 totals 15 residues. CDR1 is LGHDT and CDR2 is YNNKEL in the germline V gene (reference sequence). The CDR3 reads CASSQDSGSNQPQHF. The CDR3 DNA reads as TGTGCCAGCAGCCAAGATTCGGGAAGCAATCAGCCCCAGCATTTT.

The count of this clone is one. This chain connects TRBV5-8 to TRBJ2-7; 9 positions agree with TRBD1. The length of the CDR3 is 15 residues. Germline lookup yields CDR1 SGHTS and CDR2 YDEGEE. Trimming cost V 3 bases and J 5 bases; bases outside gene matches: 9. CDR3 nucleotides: TGTGCCAGCAGCTCATGGACAGGGGAATCCCACGAGCAGTACTTC. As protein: CASSSWTGESHEQYF.

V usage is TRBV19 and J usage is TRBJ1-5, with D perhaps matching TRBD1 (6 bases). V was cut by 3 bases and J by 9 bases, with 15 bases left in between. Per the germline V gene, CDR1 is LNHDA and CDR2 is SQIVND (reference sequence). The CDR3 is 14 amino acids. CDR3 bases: TGTGCCAGTAGTATGGGGGACACGGGTTCGCCCCAGCATTTT. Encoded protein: CASSMGDTGSPQHF.

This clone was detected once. The CDR3 loop reads CASSLRGIIETQYF. The CDR3 bases are TGTGCCAGCAGCTTACGGGGGATCATAGAGACCCAGTACTTC. The chain is built from TRBV7-2 and TRBJ2-5; TRBD2 is a possible D gene (6 bases). V was trimmed by 2 bases and J by 4 bases, leaving 11 bases between them. In germline, CDR1 is SGHTA, CDR2 FQGNSA. The length of the CDR3 is 14 residues.

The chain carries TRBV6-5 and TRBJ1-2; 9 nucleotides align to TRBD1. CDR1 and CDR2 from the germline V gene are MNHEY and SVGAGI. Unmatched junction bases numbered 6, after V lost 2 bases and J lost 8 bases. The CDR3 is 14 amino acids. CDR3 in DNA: TGTGCCAGCAGTTACCGGGACAGGGCCCGCGGCTACACCTTC. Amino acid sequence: CASSYRDRARGYTF.

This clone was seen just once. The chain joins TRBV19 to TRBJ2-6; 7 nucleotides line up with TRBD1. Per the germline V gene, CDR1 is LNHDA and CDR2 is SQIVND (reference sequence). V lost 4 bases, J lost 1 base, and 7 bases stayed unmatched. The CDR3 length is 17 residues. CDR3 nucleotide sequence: TGTGCCAGTAGTAGGGGGAAACAGGGGTCTGGGGCCAACGTCCTGACTTTC. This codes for CASSRGKQGSGANVLTF.

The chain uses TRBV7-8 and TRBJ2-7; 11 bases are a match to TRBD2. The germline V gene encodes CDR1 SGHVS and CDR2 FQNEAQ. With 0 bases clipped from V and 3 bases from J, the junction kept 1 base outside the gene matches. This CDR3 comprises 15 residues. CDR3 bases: TGTGCCAGCAGCTTAGCCGGGACTAGCGGCTACGAGCAGTACTTC. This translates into CASSLAGTSGYEQYF. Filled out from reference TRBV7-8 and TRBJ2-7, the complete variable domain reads GAGVSQSPRYKVAKRGQDVALRCDPISGHVSLFWYQQALGQGPEFLTYFQNEAQLDKSGLPSDRFFAERPEGSVSTLKIQRTQQEDSAVYLCASSLAGTSGYEQYFGPGTRLTVT.

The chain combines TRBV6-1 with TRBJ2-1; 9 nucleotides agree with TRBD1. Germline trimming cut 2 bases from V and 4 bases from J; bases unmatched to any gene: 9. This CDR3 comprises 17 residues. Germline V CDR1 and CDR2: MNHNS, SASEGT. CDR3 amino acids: CASSELPGQGGYNEQFF. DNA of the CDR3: TGTGCCAGCAGTGAACTCCCGGGACAGGGAGGGTACAATGAGCAGTTCTTC.

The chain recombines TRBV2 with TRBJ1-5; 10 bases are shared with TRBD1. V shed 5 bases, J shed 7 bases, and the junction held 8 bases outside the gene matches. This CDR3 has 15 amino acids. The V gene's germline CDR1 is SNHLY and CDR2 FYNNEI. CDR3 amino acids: CASSSDRGQGQPQHF. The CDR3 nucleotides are TGTGCCAGCAGTTCAGACAGGGGGCAGGGCCAGCCCCAGCATTTT.

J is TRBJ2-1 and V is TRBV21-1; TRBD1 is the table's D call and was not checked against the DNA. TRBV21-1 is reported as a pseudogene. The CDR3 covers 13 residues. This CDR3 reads CASRLVRGNEQFF. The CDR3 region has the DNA TGTGCCAGCAGGCTAGTCAGGGGTAATGAGCAGTTCTTC.

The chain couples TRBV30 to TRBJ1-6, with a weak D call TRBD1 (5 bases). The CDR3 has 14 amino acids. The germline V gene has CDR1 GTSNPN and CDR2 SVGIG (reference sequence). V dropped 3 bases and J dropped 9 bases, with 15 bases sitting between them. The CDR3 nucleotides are TGTGCCTGGAGGGATCGGGGGGGGTCTTCACCCCTCCACTTT. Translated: CAWRDRGGSSPLHF.

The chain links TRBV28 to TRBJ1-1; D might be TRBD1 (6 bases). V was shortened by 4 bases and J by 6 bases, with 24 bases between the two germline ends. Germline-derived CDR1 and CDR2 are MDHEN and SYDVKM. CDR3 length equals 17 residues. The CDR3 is CASSSNTGSSATPEAFF. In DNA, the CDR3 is TGTGCCAGCAGTTCAAATACAGGGTCGTCAGCTACCCCTGAAGCTTTCTTT. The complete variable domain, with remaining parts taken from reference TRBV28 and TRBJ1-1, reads DVKVTQSSRYLVKRTGEKVFLECVQDMDHENMFWYRQDPGLGLRLIYFSYDVKMKEKGDIPEGYSVSREKKERFSLILESASTNQTSMYLCASSSNTGSSATPEAFFGQGTRLTVV.

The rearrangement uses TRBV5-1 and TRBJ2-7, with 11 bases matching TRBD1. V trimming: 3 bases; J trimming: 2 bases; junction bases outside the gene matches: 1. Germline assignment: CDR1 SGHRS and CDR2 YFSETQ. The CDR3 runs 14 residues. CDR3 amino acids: CASSSGQGAYEQYF. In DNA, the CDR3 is TGCGCCAGCAGCTCGGGACAGGGGGCCTACGAGCAGTACTTC.

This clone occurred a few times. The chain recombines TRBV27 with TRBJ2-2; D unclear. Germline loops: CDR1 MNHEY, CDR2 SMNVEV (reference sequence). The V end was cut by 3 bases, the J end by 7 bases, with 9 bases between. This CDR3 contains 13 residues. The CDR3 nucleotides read TGTGCCAGCAGTTTTGTGAGTGGCGGGGAGCTGTTTTTT. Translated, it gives CASSFVSGGELFF.